The 31 T cell receptor beta chains below all came from one sample that was sequenced in a study of T cells in Graves' hyperthyroidism and ophthalmopathy (dated by TCRdb to the late 2010s). The library was made by multiplex PCR. Sequencer: Illumina HiSeq 2000. The TCR beta CDR3 regions were amplified from RNA transcripts. A first-round RT-PCR of the TCR CDR3 used the HTBI primer set with the Qiagen OneStep RT-PCR kit. TCRdb reworked the public reads: Q25 trimming with fastp, MiXCR clone assembly, productive beta chains retained. Identical CDR3 protein sequences are pooled into one entry, listed with their most common genes and DNA. In this sample the table shows approximately 400,000 distinct CDR3 sequences, approximately 18% of which occur a single time. The top ten clonotypes cover about 38% of the sample. Material for sequencing was blood. The origin of the receptors is a man aged 18 to 35 with Graves' ophthalmopathy.

This clonotype has a count of ten or more. The chain's CDR3 is CAIQGSNTGELFF. CDR3 DNA sequence: TGTGCCATCCAAGGGTCGAACACCGGGGAGCTGTTTTTT. This chain connects TRBV10-3 to TRBJ2-2; no clear D gene. The CDR3 runs to 13 residues. Trimming took 8 bases from V and 0 from J, leaving 7 bases between them. The germline gives CDR1 ENHRY, CDR2 SYGVKD.

This clonotype showed up many times. The V call is TRBV5-8, the J call TRBJ2-5, with D unclear. Germline V gives CDR1 SGHTS, CDR2 YDEGEE. This CDR3 has 15 residues. V was shortened by 0 bases and J by 1 base, with 10 bases between the two germline ends. The CDR3 DNA sequence: TGTGCCAGCAGCTTGGATGCGCGGTCCCAAGAGACCCAGTACTTC. This translates into CASSLDARSQETQYF.

In its sample, this clonotype was seen many times. The rearrangement links TRBV27 to TRBJ2-1; tentatively, D is TRBD1 or TRBD2 (6 bases each). Germline CDR1 reads MNHEY; CDR2 reads SMNVEV (reference sequence). Trimming pared 4 bases from V and 3 bases from J, leaving 16 bases between. This CDR3 has 16 residues. The CDR3: CASSSGATADYNEQFF. The CDR3 nucleotides are TGTGCCAGCAGTTCGGGGGCGACAGCAGACTACAATGAGCAGTTCTTC.

The sample holds a few counts of this clonotype. The chain carries TRBV10-3 and TRBJ2-1; tentative D call: TRBD1 (5 bases). Germline V CDR1 and CDR2: ENHRY, SYGVKD. Trimming stripped 7 bases from V and 1 base from J, with 8 bases between. The CDR3 loop spans 13 amino acids. CDR3 in DNA: TGTGCCATCACTCCAGGGTCCTACAATGAGCAGTTCTTC. Protein: CAITPGSYNEQFF.

This clonotype came up a few times. The CDR3 spells CASSLGGIGNTIYF. CDR3 nucleotides: TGTGCCAGCAGCTTGGGGGGAATAGGAAACACCATATATTTT. The chain recombines TRBV7-9 with TRBJ1-3; D is possibly TRBD1 (5 bases). This CDR3 has 14 residues. Trimming removed 3 bases from V and 4 bases from J, with 10 bases in between. Germline loops: CDR1 SEHNR, CDR2 FQNEAQ (reference sequence).

This clonotype came up a few times. The gene calls are TRBV6-1 and TRBJ1-5; TRBD1 might be the D (5 bases). Trimming cost V 2 bases and J 8 bases, with 16 bases left between them. This CDR3 region has 15 residues. Germline V gene sequence: CDR1 MNHNS, CDR2 SASEGT. The DNA of the CDR3 is TGTGCCAGCAGTGAAAGGGGATCCCGAGTGGAGCCCCAGCATTTT. Protein: CASSERGSRVEPQHF.

This clonotype was picked up a small number of times. The chain employs TRBV7-9 and TRBJ1-2, with D unclear. Germline V CDR1 and CDR2: SEHNR, FQNEAQ (reference sequence). The CDR3 has 13 amino acids. V gave up 1 base and J gave up 2 bases, with 5 bases separating them. Here the CDR3 reads CASSLGENYGYTF. As DNA, the CDR3 is TGTGCCAGCAGCTTAGGGGAAAACTATGGCTACACCTTC.

This clonotype was found a few times. The chain combines TRBV10-3 with TRBJ1-2; no definite D call. Germline CDR1 ENHRY, CDR2 SYGVKD. There are 15 residues in the CDR3. The ends were cut back, 6 bases at V and 2 bases at J, with 16 bases in the middle. CDR3 residues: CAISGPSTTNYGYTF. The CDR3 nucleotides read TGTGCCATCAGCGGACCCTCAACCACCAACTATGGCTACACCTTC.

This clonotype was recorded at least ten times. This chain links TRBV11-2 with TRBJ2-3, with D perhaps TRBD2 (5 bases). The CDR3 is made up of 15 amino acids. V lost 0 bases to trimming and J lost 6 bases, with 13 bases between them. Germline CDR1 and CDR2: SGHAT and FQNNGV. CDR3 sequence reads: CASSLDHGGGDTQYF. Here the CDR3 DNA reads TGTGCCAGCAGCTTAGATCACGGAGGCGGGGATACGCAGTATTTT.

This clonotype has a count of ten or more. The V and J genes are TRBV24-1 and TRBJ1-4; D might be TRBD1 (5 bases). CDR1 and CDR2 (germline): KGHDR, SFDVKD. Trimming stripped 3 bases from V and 8 bases from J, with 9 bases between. The CDR3 consists of 13 residues. The CDR3: CATSDAGSEKLFF. CDR3 in DNA: TGTGCCACCAGTGATGCAGGGTCCGAAAAACTGTTTTTT.

This clonotype occurred a few times. Just one base apart from a much larger clone, this may be a read error. The chain joins TRBV27 to TRBJ2-7; 9 nucleotides align to TRBD1. Germline CDR1 reads MNHEY; CDR2 reads SMNVEV (reference sequence). Trimming cost V 5 bases and J 0 bases; bases outside gene matches: 8. The CDR3 is made up of 16 amino acids. The CDR3 DNA reads as TGTGCCAGCAGTCCGGGGACAGGGAAAGGCTCCTACGAGCAGTACTTC. Encoded protein: CASSPGTGKGSYEQYF.

This chain joins TRBV6-1 and TRBJ2-7; D is tentatively TRBD1 or TRBD2 (5 bases each). Trimming stripped 5 bases from V and 5 bases from J, with 16 bases between. Germline assignment: CDR1 MNHNS and CDR2 SASEGT. This CDR3 region has 14 residues. The CDR3 here is CASSPRDRADEQYF. The CDR3 coding sequence is TGTGCCAGCAGTCCCCGGGACCGGGCCGACGAGCAGTACTTC.

This clonotype has only a few counts. The chain joins TRBV9 to TRBJ2-3, with TRBD1 matching over 9 bases. The CDR3 is 17 residues long. The trim removed 3 bases at V and 2 bases at J, leaving 10 bases unmatched. Germline assignment: CDR1 SGDLS and CDR2 YYNGEE. The CDR3 coding sequence is TGTGCCAGCAGCGCTCATATACAGGGGGCCGACACAGATACGCAGTATTTT. The encoded protein is CASSAHIQGADTDTQYF.

This rearrangement joins TRBV13 to TRBJ2-7, with TRBD2 identical over 7 bases. Germline V CDR1 and CDR2: PRHDT, FYEKMQ (reference sequence). Trimming at V came to 5 bases and at J to 4 bases, leaving 8 bases not matched to a gene. The CDR3 is 14 residues long. The CDR3 loop reads CASSTRDYSYEQYF. The CDR3 nucleotides read TGTGCCAGCAGCACTCGGGACTACAGTTACGAGCAGTACTTC.

This clonotype appeared a few times. The chain links TRBV20-1 to TRBJ1-6; the match to TRBD1 covers 7 bases. V shed 5 bases, J shed 5 bases, and the junction held 3 bases outside the gene matches. Germline V gives CDR1 DFQATT, CDR2 SNEGSKA (reference sequence). This CDR3 is 13 amino acids long. CDR3 protein: CSAQGGDNSPLHF. In nucleotides, the CDR3 is TGCAGTGCTCAGGGGGGGGATAATTCACCCCTCCACTTT.

This clonotype was counted at least ten times. CDR3 residues: CASSFVGTEAFF. CDR3 in DNA: TGCGCCAGCAGCTTTGTTGGGACTGAAGCTTTCTTT. This chain links TRBV5-1 with TRBJ1-1; D gene ambiguous. The CDR3 spans 12 residues. Germline V lookup: CDR1 SGHRS, CDR2 YFSETQ. Between the trimmed V and J ends, which lost 2 bases and 5 bases, there was a span of 7 bases. The whole variable domain, remainder taken from reference TRBV5-1 and TRBJ1-1, is KAGVTQTPRYLIKTRGQQVTLSCSPISGHRSVSWYQQTPGQGLQFLFEYFSETQRNKGNFPGRFSGRQFSNSRSEMNVSTLELGDSALYLCASSFVGTEAFFGQGTRLTVV.

The chain employs TRBV19 and TRBJ2-3, with a tentative D call TRBD1 (5 bases). Germline lookup yields CDR1 LNHDA and CDR2 SQIVND (reference sequence). Deletions cut 6 bases from V and 2 bases from J, with 12 bases between. The CDR3 is 14 residues long. DNA for the CDR3: TGTGCCAGTAGCGCAAAGGGGTACACAGATACGCAGTATTTT. This gives the protein CASSAKGYTDTQYF.

This clonotype was counted only a few times. The J gene is TRBJ1-4, the V gene TRBV6-5; weak D call: TRBD1 (6 bases). This CDR3 is 14 amino acids long. Deletions cut 2 bases from V and 8 bases from J, with 12 bases between. Looked up from germline, CDR1 is MNHEY and CDR2 is SVGAGI. In DNA form, the CDR3 reads TGTGCCAGCAGTTACGGGGGGGCGCGGGAAAAACTGTTTTTT. Translated, it gives CASSYGGAREKLFF.

The V gene is TRBV12-3 or TRBV12-4, the J gene TRBJ2-7; D may be TRBD1 (6 bases). V lost 9 bases and J lost 5, with 17 bases in between. This CDR3 region has 13 residues. CDR3 in amino acids: CASRNRDGDEQYF. The CDR3 DNA is TGTGCCAGTCGGAACAGGGATGGGGACGAGCAGTACTTC.

CDR3 sequence (DNA): TGTGCCAGCAGCCGGGGCGGGGGGCTTGAAGCTTTCTTT. It codes for CASSRGGGLEAFF. The chain has TRBV2 and TRBJ1-1; possibly TRBD1 for D (6 bases). V was cut by 6 bases and J by 7 bases, with 15 bases left in between. Germline V gene sequence: CDR1 SNHLY, CDR2 FYNNEI. CDR3 length equals 13 residues.

This clonotype was seen at least ten times. This chain uses TRBV11-2 with TRBJ2-5; TRBD1 matches at 8 bases. V was clipped by 5 bases and J by 7 bases; unmatched bases: 6. This CDR3 spans 13 amino acids. The germline gives CDR1 SGHAT, CDR2 FQNNGV. Here the CDR3 reads CASSEDRGGTQYF. The DNA for the CDR3 is TGTGCCAGCAGCGAAGACAGGGGTGGGACCCAGTACTTC.

This clonotype was observed a handful of times. The V gene is TRBV25-1, the J gene TRBJ1-2, with D tentatively TRBD1 (5 bases). CDR3 length: 12 amino acids. V lost 8 bases and J lost 8, with 15 bases in between. Per the germline V gene, CDR1 is MGHDK and CDR2 is SYGVNS. DNA for the CDR3: TGTGCCAGCTGGGGGGGTAGCTGGGGCTACACCTTC. Protein: CASWGGSWGYTF.

This clonotype has a handful of counts. The V call is TRBV28, the J call TRBJ1-2, with D unresolved. The CDR3 consists of 13 residues. The V end was cut by 5 bases, the J end by 0 bases, with 7 bases between. Germline V gene sequence: CDR1 MDHEN, CDR2 SYDVKM. For the CDR3, the DNA is TGTGCCAGCAGTACCCAGCCTAACTATGGCTACACCTTC. It is translated as CASSTQPNYGYTF.

This clonotype was recorded at least ten times. The chain couples TRBV27 to TRBJ1-1; 7 bases agree with TRBD1. With 4 bases clipped from V and 5 bases from J, the junction kept 7 bases outside the gene matches. Per germline, CDR1 MNHEY and CDR2 SMNVEV (reference sequence). The CDR3 runs 14 residues. CDR3 DNA: TGTGCCAGCAGTTGTACAGGGGCACGGACTGAAGCTTTCTTT. It codes for CASSCTGARTEAFF.

This chain links TRBV20-1 with TRBJ2-4; D might be TRBD1 (5 bases). Germline assignment: CDR1 DFQATT and CDR2 SNEGSKA (reference sequence). The CDR3 runs to 12 residues. V was shortened by 6 bases and J by 6 bases, with 12 bases between the two germline ends. CDR3 loop: CSAAGIANIQYF. The DNA for the CDR3 is TGCAGTGCCGCAGGGATAGCAAACATTCAGTACTTC.

The rearrangement joins TRBV3-1 to TRBJ2-7; 11 nucleotides line up with TRBD2. Unmatched junction bases numbered 1, after V lost 3 bases and J lost 6 bases. Germline CDR1 reads LGHDT; CDR2 reads YNNKEL (reference sequence). This CDR3 spans 13 amino acids. In nucleotides, the CDR3 is TGTGCCAGCAGCCACCTAGCGGGGGGCGAGCAGTACTTC. This encodes CASSHLAGGEQYF.

This clonotype was recorded at least ten times. Written as DNA, the CDR3 is TGTGCCAGCAGCTTAGTAAGGACCGAAGGATTCGAGCAGTACTTC. Translated, it gives CASSLVRTEGFEQYF. The chain links TRBV11-3 to TRBJ2-7; the D is unclear. V was shortened by 1 base and J by 6 bases, with 16 bases between the two germline ends. CDR3 length equals 15 residues. Per the germline V gene, CDR1 is SGHNT and CDR2 is YENEEA.

This clonotype occurred many times. The rearrangement links TRBV5-1 to TRBJ1-6, with a tentative D call TRBD1 (5 bases). The CDR3 length is 13 residues. Trimming stripped 0 bases from V and 11 bases from J, with 9 bases between. Germline V gene data show CDR1 as SGHRS and CDR2 as YFSETQ. CDR3 in amino acids: CASSLAGGPPLHF. In DNA form, the CDR3 reads TGCGCCAGCAGCTTGGCCGGGGGTCCACCCCTCCACTTT. The full variable domain, its missing parts supplied by reference TRBV5-1 and TRBJ1-6, is KAGVTQTPRYLIKTRGQQVTLSCSPISGHRSVSWYQQTPGQGLQFLFEYFSETQRNKGNFPGRFSGRQFSNSRSEMNVSTLELGDSALYLCASSLAGGPPLHFGNGTRLTVT.

This clonotype has at least ten counts. The chain uses TRBV24-1 and TRBJ2-5; no reliable D call. Trimming removed 3 bases at V and 3 bases at J, with 1 base between. CDR1 is KGHDR, CDR2 SFDVKD, per germline. This CDR3 region has 11 residues. Here the CDR3 reads CATSDEETQYF. The CDR3 DNA reads as TGTGCCACCAGTGATGAAGAGACCCAGTACTTC.

Many counts were recorded for this clonotype. The V call is TRBV7-8, the J call TRBJ1-6; D unclear. Trimming cost V 1 base and J 8 bases, with 3 bases left between them. The CDR3 sequence is 12 residues long. The germline gives CDR1 SGHVS, CDR2 FQNEAQ. CDR3 in DNA: TGTGCCAGCAGCTTAGATGATTCACCCCTCCACTTT. This encodes CASSLDDSPLHF. The variable domain in full, with the rest retrieved from reference TRBV7-8 and TRBJ1-6, is GAGVSQSPRYKVAKRGQDVALRCDPISGHVSLFWYQQALGQGPEFLTYFQNEAQLDKSGLPSDRFFAERPEGSVSTLKIQRTQQEDSAVYLCASSLDDSPLHFGNGTRLTVT.

The V gene is TRBV5-4, the J gene TRBJ2-4, with D possibly TRBD2 on 5 matching bases. V was clipped by 1 base and J by 3 bases, with 8 bases between them. Germline CDR1 reads SGHNT; CDR2 reads YYREEE (reference sequence). This CDR3 is 14 amino acids long. The CDR3 nucleotides are TGTGCCAGCAGCTTGAGTAGCGTCAAAAACATTCAGTACTTC. Encoded protein: CASSLSSVKNIQYF. Full variable domain (missing parts from reference TRBV5-4 and TRBJ2-4): ETGVTQSPTHLIKTRGQQVTLRCSSQSGHNTVSWYQQALGQGPQFIFQYYREEENGRGNFPPRFSGLQFPNYSSELNVNALELDDSALYLCASSLSSVKNIQYFGAGTRLSVL.